Below are 5 T cell receptor beta chains sequenced from a single sample in a study of blood T cell repertoires in COVID-19. Using immunoSEQ multiplex PCR, the repertoire was profiled, and TCRdb retains in-frame clones only, with some absent. This repertoire shows tens of thousands of clones, less than 95% found once; its top ten account for 0.95% to 1.3%. Material for sequencing was peripheral blood. The receptors here all came from a woman between 50 and 59 years old in a cohort sampled during active COVID-19.

This rearrangement joins TRBV6-5 to TRBJ1-2; TRBD1 matches 7 bases. The ends lost 6 bases at V and 1 base at J; junction bases unmatched: 8. Per the germline V gene, CDR1 is MNHEY and CDR2 is SVGAGI. This CDR3 contains 15 residues. CDR3 protein: CASSIEDRVNYGYTF. The CDR3 coding sequence is TGTGCCAGCAGCATAGAAGACAGGGTTAACTATGGCTACACCTTC.

The chain combines TRBV11-2 with TRBJ2-6, with TRBD1 identical over 7 bases. The CDR3 length is 18 residues. The ends lost 1 base at V and 1 base at J; junction bases unmatched: 7. Looked up from germline, CDR1 is SGHAT and CDR2 is FQNNGV. As DNA, the CDR3 is TGTGCCAGCAGCTTAGTATACAGGGGAATGTCTGGGGCCAACGTCCTGACTTTC. Amino acid sequence: CASSLVYRGMSGANVLTF.

This clone turned up a few times. The chain has TRBV3-1 (or the pseudogene TRBV3-2) and TRBJ2-1; possibly TRBD2 for D (5 bases). Germline V lookup: CDR1 LGHDT, CDR2 YNNKEL (reference sequence). The CDR3 is 15 amino acids. Trimming pared 10 bases from V and 3 bases from J, leaving 19 bases between. CDR3 sequence (DNA): TGTGCCACCAAATTAGCGCAAGCGGACTACAATGAGCAGTTCTTC. It is translated as CATKLAQADYNEQFF.

The CDR3 DNA is TGTGCCAGCAGGGGGCTTAACAATGAGCAGTTCTTC. Protein: CASRGLNNEQFF. The rearrangement joins TRBV12-3 or TRBV12-4 to TRBJ2-1; a possible D gene is TRBD1 (5 bases). This CDR3 spans 12 amino acids. V was trimmed by 6 bases and J by 5 bases, leaving 8 bases between them.

The chain employs TRBV7-9 and TRBJ2-7, with 8 nucleotides matching TRBD1. The CDR3 runs to 14 residues. Germline CDR1 and CDR2: SEHNR and FQNEAQ (reference sequence). V gave up 5 bases and J gave up 3 bases; unmatched junction bases: 6. The CDR3 here is CASSPGQGDYEQYF. DNA for the CDR3: TGTGCCAGCAGCCCCGGACAGGGCGACTACGAGCAGTACTTC.